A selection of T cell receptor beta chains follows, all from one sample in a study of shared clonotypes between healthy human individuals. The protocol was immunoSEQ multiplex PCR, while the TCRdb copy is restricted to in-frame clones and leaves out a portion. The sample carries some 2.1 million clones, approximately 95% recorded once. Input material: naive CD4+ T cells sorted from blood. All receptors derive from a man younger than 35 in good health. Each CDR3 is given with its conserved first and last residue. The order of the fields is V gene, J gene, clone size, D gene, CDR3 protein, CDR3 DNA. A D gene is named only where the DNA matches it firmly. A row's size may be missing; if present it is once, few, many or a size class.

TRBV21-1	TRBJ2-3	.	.	CASSKGPGGATDTQYF	TGTGCCAGCAGCAAAGGCCCAGGGGGGGCCACAGATACGCAGTATTTT
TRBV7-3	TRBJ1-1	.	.	CASSLNRDTEAFF	TGTGCCAGCAGCTTAAATAGGGACACTGAAGCTTTCTTT
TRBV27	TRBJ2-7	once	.	CASSLAPEGFYYEQYF	TGTGCCAGCAGTTTAGCCCCGGAGGGCTTCTACTACGAGCAGTACTTC
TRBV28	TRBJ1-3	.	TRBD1	CASSLRLTGDTPIYF	TGTGCCAGCAGTTTACGCCTGACAGGGGATACACCAATATATTTT
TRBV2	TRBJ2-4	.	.	CASTPPTGPVVDIQYF	TGTGCCAGCACCCCGCCGACAGGACCCGTCGTGGACATTCAGTACTTC
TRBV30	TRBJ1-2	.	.	CAWSLLGPSFGYTF	TGTGCCTGGAGTCTACTGGGGCCATCTTTTGGCTACACCTTC
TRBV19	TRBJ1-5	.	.	CASSRGDGNQPQHF	TGTGCCAGTAGTAGGGGTGACGGCAATCAGCCCCAGCATTTT
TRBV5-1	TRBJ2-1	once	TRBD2	CASSSGLAGAYNEQFF	TGCGCCAGCAGCTCGGGACTAGCGGGGGCCTACAATGAGCAGTTCTTC
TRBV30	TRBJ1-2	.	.	CAWSTRRGTNYGYTF	TGTGCCTGGAGCACCCGTCGGGGGACCAACTATGGCTACACCTTC
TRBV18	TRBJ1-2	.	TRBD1	CASSLQGDGYTF	TGTGCCAGCTCACTCCAGGGGGATGGCTACACCTTC